Below, 27 T cell receptor beta chains from the same sample are listed, as sequenced in a study of shared clonotypes between healthy human individuals. Clones were sequenced by immunoSEQ multiplex PCR, and TCRdb holds only the in-frame ones, with some missing. Of some 2.4 million clones in the sample, 93% were seen once. The source material was naive CD4+ T cells from PBMCs. Subset here: CD45RA+ positively selected. These receptors originate from a man aged 18 to 30 in good health. Some clones in this sample may be carry-over from other donors' samples.

V is TRBV5-1 and J is TRBJ2-5; D gene unclear. The CDR3 is 11 residues long. Trimming removed 3 bases at V and 2 bases at J, with 2 bases between. Looked up from germline, CDR1 is SGHRS and CDR2 is YFSETQ. Here the CDR3 DNA reads TGCGCCAGCAGCTGGCAAGAGACCCAGTACTTC. Protein sequence: CASSWQETQYF.

The V and J genes are TRBV5-4 and TRBJ1-4; D perhaps matches TRBD1 (6 bases). The V end was cut by 4 bases, the J end by 3 bases, with 13 bases between. Germline-derived CDR1 and CDR2 are SGHNT and YYREEE (reference sequence). The CDR3 spans 15 residues. This chain's CDR3 is CASSQGQGPNEKLFF. The CDR3 nucleotides are TGTGCCAGCAGCCAGGGACAAGGACCTAATGAAAAACTGTTTTTT.

This sequence joins TRBV7-3 and TRBJ2-2, with D possibly TRBD1 on 6 matching bases. Per germline, CDR1 SGHTA and CDR2 FQGTGA. Trimming took 0 bases from V and 7 from J, leaving 9 bases between them. The CDR3 covers 14 residues. DNA of the CDR3: TGTGCCAGCAGCTTAACCAGGGGCGGCGGGGAGCTGTTTTTT. This gives the protein CASSLTRGGGELFF.

The genes are TRBV2 and TRBJ2-1; D is undetermined. Germline CDR1 is SNHLY and CDR2 is FYNNEI. The CDR3 is made up of 11 amino acids. The ends were cut back, 4 bases at V and 10 bases at J, with 8 bases in the middle. The CDR3 region has the DNA TGTGCCAGCAGTGGGGCCTTAGAGCAGTTCTTC. Its translation is CASSGALEQFF.

This rearrangement joins TRBV28 to TRBJ1-5; possibly TRBD1 for D (6 bases). Germline V gene data show CDR1 as MDHEN and CDR2 as SYDVKM. The length of the CDR3 is 14 residues. V was trimmed by 6 bases and J by 9 bases, leaving 18 bases between them. The CDR3 DNA reads as TGTGCCAGCAGGGGGGGGCCCCCGGTTGGGCCCCAGCATTTT. Its protein is CASRGGPPVGPQHF.

The CDR3 DNA sequence: TGTGCCAGCAGCTTGACGGTGACTAATCGAAATACGCAGTATTTT. Its translation: CASSLTVTNRNTQYF. This chain joins TRBV7-2 and TRBJ2-3; TRBD2 might be the D (5 bases). V lost 3 bases, J lost 7 bases, and 17 bases lay in between. Germline V lookup: CDR1 SGHTA, CDR2 FQGNSA. CDR3 length: 15 residues. Supplemented by reference TRBV7-2 and TRBJ2-3, the full variable domain reads GAGVSQSPSNKVTEKGKDVELRCDPISGHTALYWYRQSLGQGLEFLIYFQGNSAPDKSGLPSDRFSAERTGGSVSTLTIQRTQQEDSAVYLCASSLTVTNRNTQYFGPGTRLTVL.

This clone appeared a few times. The chain couples TRBV2 to TRBJ1-1; D remains unclear. The CDR3 has 14 residues. The V end lost 2 bases, the J end lost 1 base, and 8 bases lay between the germline ends. CDR1 is SNHLY and CDR2 is FYNNEI in the germline V gene. CDR3 sequence (DNA): TGTGCCAGCAGTGAACGGAGGGAGAACACTGAAGCTTTCTTT. The encoded protein is CASSERRENTEAFF.

The chain is built from TRBV28 and TRBJ2-7; 12 positions agree with TRBD1. Germline CDR1 is MDHEN and CDR2 is SYDVKM. CDR3 length: 14 amino acids. Germline trimming cut 8 bases from V and 5 bases from J; bases unmatched to any gene: 7. CDR3 loop: CASGWGTGGDEQYF. The CDR3 nucleotides read TGTGCCAGCGGCTGGGGGACAGGGGGCGACGAGCAGTACTTC.

This chain uses TRBV4-1 with TRBJ1-2; 9 nucleotides match TRBD1. This CDR3 spans 15 amino acids. V gave up 0 bases and J gave up 8 bases; unmatched junction bases: 7. Germline-derived CDR1 and CDR2 are MGHRA and YSYEKL. The CDR3 loop reads CASSQELTGGQGYTF. The CDR3 coding sequence is TGCGCCAGCAGCCAAGAGCTGACAGGGGGACAGGGCTACACCTTC.

The chain is built from TRBV7-3 and TRBJ2-1; D gene unclear. V shed 1 base and J shed 6 bases, with 7 bases lying between them. Germline V lookup: CDR1 SGHTA, CDR2 FQGTGA. CDR3 length equals 13 residues. The CDR3 spells CASSLNYGNEQFF. The CDR3 DNA reads TGTGCCAGCAGCTTAAATTACGGCAATGAGCAGTTCTTC. The full variable domain, completed using reference TRBV7-3 and TRBJ2-1, is GAGVSQTPSNKVTEKGKYVELRCDPISGHTALYWYRQSLGQGPEFLIYFQGTGAADDSGLPNDRFFAVRPEGSVSTLKIQRTERGDSAVYLCASSLNYGNEQFFGPGTRLTVL.

CDR3 sequence: CGYGGLGYGYTF. The CDR3 coding sequence is TGTGGGTACGGGGGTTTAGGCTATGGCTACACCTTC. The chain uses TRBV28 and TRBJ1-2; possible D gene TRBD1, 5 bases. CDR1 is MDHEN, CDR2 SYDVKM, per germline. There are 12 residues in the CDR3.

The chain is built from TRBV27 and TRBJ1-1; 9 bases fit TRBD1. Germline CDR1 reads MNHEY; CDR2 reads SMNVEV (reference sequence). The V segment lost 1 base and the J segment 4 bases; nucleotides outside the gene matches: 7. CDR3 length: 16 residues. Written as DNA, the CDR3 is TGTGCCAGCAGTTTATATTTACAGGGGGCGGTCACTGAAGCTTTCTTT. Translated: CASSLYLQGAVTEAFF.

This chain joins TRBV7-9 and TRBJ2-3; 11 bases are a match to TRBD1. Trimming took 4 bases from V and 1 from J; bases not matched to a gene: 1. Germline values: CDR1 SEHNR, CDR2 FQNEAQ (reference sequence). The length of the CDR3 is 15 residues. The CDR3 loop reads CASSWGQGGTDTQYF. The CDR3 region has the DNA TGTGCCAGCAGCTGGGGACAGGGGGGCACAGATACGCAGTATTTT.

The CDR3 nucleotides read TGTGCCATCAGTGACAACAGCGGGTTTAATGAAAAACTGTTTTTT. It translates to CAISDNSGFNEKLFF. The chain joins TRBV10-3 to TRBJ1-4; D gene unclear. This CDR3 is built from 15 residues. Germline loops: CDR1 ENHRY, CDR2 SYGVKD. V lost 3 bases, J lost 4 bases, and 12 bases lay in between.

The chain's CDR3 is CASGQPSKTNTGELFF. The CDR3 region has the DNA TGTGCTAGTGGCCAGCCCTCGAAAACGAACACCGGGGAGCTGTTTTTT. V is TRBV12-5 and J is TRBJ2-2; D is ambiguous. The CDR3 has 16 amino acids. CDR1 is LGHNT and CDR2 is FRNRAP in the germline V gene. The V end was cut by 6 bases, the J end by 0 bases, with 14 bases between.

The chain is built from TRBV19 and TRBJ2-4; no clear D. Germline V CDR1 and CDR2: LNHDA, SQIVND (reference sequence). The CDR3 has 12 residues. Trimming removed 5 bases at V and 7 bases at J, with 9 bases between. CDR3 bases: TGTGCCAGTAGTCCGGCGGCGAACATTCAGTACTTC. Translation gives CASSPAANIQYF.

The chain recombines TRBV19 with TRBJ1-3; D is unresolved. CDR3 size: 16 residues. Germline V CDR1 and CDR2: LNHDA, SQIVND (reference sequence). The ends were cut back, 7 bases at V and 0 bases at J, with 16 bases in the middle. The CDR3 protein is CASTGVRTASGNTIYF. CDR3 nucleotide sequence: TGTGCCAGTACTGGCGTTCGGACGGCCTCTGGAAACACCATATATTTT.

This clone was counted a single time. This chain links TRBV4-1 with TRBJ1-2; D is perhaps TRBD1 (6 bases). Germline V CDR1 and CDR2: MGHRA, YSYEKL. The CDR3 extends over 15 amino acids. With 2 bases removed from V and 4 bases from J, the gap between germline ends came to 14 bases. The chain's CDR3 is CASSQLGGAPYGYTF. CDR3 DNA: TGCGCCAGCAGCCAACTAGGGGGGGCGCCCTATGGCTACACCTTC.

The rearrangement links TRBV6-1 to TRBJ1-1; 11 bases fit TRBD1. CDR3 length: 15 residues. V gave up 6 bases and J gave up 2 bases; unmatched junction bases: 5. Per germline, CDR1 MNHNS and CDR2 SASEGT. The CDR3 region is CASRTGQGGNTEAFF. Here the CDR3 DNA reads TGTGCCAGCAGGACGGGACAGGGGGGAAACACTGAAGCTTTCTTT.

V usage is TRBV7-6 and J usage is TRBJ2-1, with 9 bases that match TRBD2. The V gene end was trimmed by 7 bases and the J gene end by 1 base; junction bases not matched to a gene: 14. The CDR3 is 18 amino acids. From germline, CDR1 is SGHVS and CDR2 FNYEAQ. CDR3 region: CASTSAAGGFRSYNEQFF. DNA for the CDR3: TGTGCCAGCACCAGTGCCGCGGGAGGGTTTAGGTCCTACAATGAGCAGTTCTTC. Filled out from reference TRBV7-6 and TRBJ2-1, the complete variable domain reads GAGVSQSPRYKVTKRGQDVALRCDPISGHVSLYWYRQALGQGPEFLTYFNYEAQQDKSGLPNDRFSAERPEGSISTLTIQRTEQRDSAMYRCASTSAAGGFRSYNEQFFGPGTRLTVL.

This rearrangement joins TRBV28 to TRBJ2-7; D perhaps matches TRBD2 (6 bases). Per germline, CDR1 MDHEN and CDR2 SYDVKM. There are 15 residues in the CDR3. The germline V and J ends were trimmed by 7 bases and 2 bases, with 18 bases remaining between them. CDR3 sequence (DNA): TGTGCCAGCACGTACGGCGGGGCGACCACCTACGAGCAGTACTTC. It encodes CASTYGGATTYEQYF.

This sequence joins TRBV4-1 and TRBJ2-7; TRBD2 matches at 9 bases. The trim removed 6 bases at V and 1 base at J, leaving 10 bases unmatched. The CDR3 contains 16 residues. Germline V gene lookup returns CDR1 MGHRA and CDR2 YSYEKL. The CDR3 is CASSPSGSGRSYEQYF. The DNA for the CDR3 is TGCGCCAGCAGTCCCTCAGGGAGCGGGAGGTCCTACGAGCAGTACTTC.

This chain links TRBV5-4 with TRBJ2-3; D is unclear. Looked up from germline, CDR1 is SGHNT and CDR2 is YYREEE (reference sequence). This CDR3 region has 14 residues. V lost 0 bases and J 1 base, leaving 6 bases between the germline ends. CDR3 sequence reads: CASSLDRRTDTQYF. CDR3 bases: TGTGCCAGCAGCTTGGATAGACGCACAGATACGCAGTATTTT.

A note on this clone: Other DNA sequences within the sample encode an identical CDR3. The chain joins TRBV6-1 to TRBJ1-1, with D unclear. This CDR3 spans 13 amino acids. Germline loops: CDR1 MNHNS, CDR2 SASEGT. Trimming shortened V by 1 base and J by 6 bases, and 9 bases separated the two germline ends. CDR3 region: CASSEVPFSEAFF. The CDR3 DNA is TGTGCCAGCAGTGAAGTTCCTTTTTCTGAAGCTTTCTTT.

This clone has only one observation. The chain couples TRBV11-3 to TRBJ2-7; D not resolved. V dropped 4 bases and J dropped 6 bases, with 19 bases sitting between them. Looked up from germline, CDR1 is SGHNT and CDR2 is YENEEA. CDR3 length equals 15 residues. CDR3 amino acids: CASSYYPGPLVEQYF. DNA for the CDR3: TGTGCCAGCAGCTACTACCCGGGCCCTCTAGTCGAGCAGTACTTC.

V and J are TRBV27 and TRBJ1-2; no definite D call. This CDR3 has 15 amino acids. Trimming left V 8 bases short and J 0 bases short, with 16 bases between. The germline V gene encodes CDR1 MNHEY and CDR2 SMNVEV (reference sequence). CDR3 coding DNA: TGTGCCAGCGGATTACAGCCGAACCCTAACTATGGCTACACCTTC. It specifies CASGLQPNPNYGYTF.

Concerning this clone itself: In the same sample, other DNA sequences code for this CDR3. V usage is TRBV5-1 and J usage is TRBJ1-1; possibly TRBD1 for D (5 bases). Trimming removed 0 bases from V and 2 bases from J, with 8 bases in between. The CDR3 has 14 residues. The germline V gene encodes CDR1 SGHRS and CDR2 YFSETQ. In nucleotides, the CDR3 is TGCGCCAGCAGCTTGGTAACAGGAAACACTGAAGCTTTCTTT. Encoded protein: CASSLVTGNTEAFF.